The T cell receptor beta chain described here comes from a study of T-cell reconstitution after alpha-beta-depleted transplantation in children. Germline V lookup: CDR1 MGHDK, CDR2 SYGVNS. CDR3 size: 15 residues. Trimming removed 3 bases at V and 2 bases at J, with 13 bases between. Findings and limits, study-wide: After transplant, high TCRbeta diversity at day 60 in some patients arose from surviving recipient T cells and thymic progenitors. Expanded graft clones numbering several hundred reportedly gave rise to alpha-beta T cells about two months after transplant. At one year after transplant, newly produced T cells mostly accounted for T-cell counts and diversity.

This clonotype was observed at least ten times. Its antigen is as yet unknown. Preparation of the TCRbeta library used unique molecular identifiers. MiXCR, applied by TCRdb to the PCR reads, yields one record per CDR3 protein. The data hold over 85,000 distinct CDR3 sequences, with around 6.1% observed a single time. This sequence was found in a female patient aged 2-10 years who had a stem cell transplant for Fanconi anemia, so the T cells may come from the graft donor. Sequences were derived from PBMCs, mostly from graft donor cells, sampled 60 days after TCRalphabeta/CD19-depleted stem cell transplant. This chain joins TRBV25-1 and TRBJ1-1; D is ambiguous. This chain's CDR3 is CASSDNPGPNTEAFF. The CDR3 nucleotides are TGTGCCAGCAGTGACAACCCAGGACCCAACACTGAAGCTTTCTTT. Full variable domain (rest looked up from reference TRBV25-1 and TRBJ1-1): EADIYQTPRYLVIGTGKKITLECSQTMGHDKMYWYQQDPGMELHLIHYSYGVNSTEKGDLSSESTVSRIRTEHFPLTLESARPSHTSQYLCASSDNPGPNTEAFFGQGTRLTVV.